This entry lists 29 T cell receptor beta chains sequenced from one sample in a study of T-cell memory formation after mild COVID-19. TCRdb itself ran the 5' RACE reads through MiXCR, one entry per CDR3 protein. The sample contains 500,000 to 600,000 distinct CDR3 sequences, more than 15% of which appear only once. The sequenced sample consisted of PBMCs or a T cell subset sorted from them (not recorded which). Receptor source: an adult woman who had mild COVID-19 (a few samples of this study predate the infection). Cell type and time point are not known.

The chain has TRBV7-3 and TRBJ2-7; no firm D call. Trimming cost V 3 bases and J 0 bases, with 6 bases left between them. The CDR3 consists of 13 residues. Looked up from germline, CDR1 is SGHTA and CDR2 is FQGTGA. In DNA, the CDR3 is TGTGCCAGCAGCTTGACCCCCTCCTACGAGCAGTACTTC. It is translated as CASSLTPSYEQYF.

The gene calls are TRBV14 and TRBJ2-3; D tentatively fits TRBD1 or TRBD2 (5 bases each). CDR1 is SGHDN, CDR2 FVKESK, per germline. This CDR3 region has 16 residues. V was clipped by 3 bases and J by 4 bases, with 17 bases between them. The CDR3 protein is CASSQYLGAPPDTQYF. The CDR3, as DNA: TGTGCCAGCAGCCAGTACCTCGGGGCCCCCCCAGATACGCAGTATTTT. Full variable domain (missing parts from reference TRBV14 and TRBJ2-3): EAGVTQFPSHSVIEKGQTVTLRCDPISGHDNLYWYRRVMGKEIKFLLHFVKESKQDESGMPNNRFLAERTGGTYSTLKVQPAELEDSGVYFCASSQYLGAPPDTQYFGPGTRLTVL.

J is TRBJ1-2 and V is TRBV21-1; the DNA was not compared with TRBD1, the D call given in the table. TRBV21-1 is noted as a pseudogene. The CDR3 runs to 16 residues. The CDR3 spells CASSPLIYREGDGYTF. The CDR3 DNA reads TGTGCCAGCAGCCCCCTGATTTATAGGGAAGGAGATGGCTACACCTTC.

This chain connects TRBV6-6 to TRBJ1-1, with a possible D match to TRBD1 (6 bases). The germline gives CDR1 MNHNY, CDR2 SVGAGI (reference sequence). CDR3 size: 14 residues. V dropped 6 bases and J dropped 4 bases, with 15 bases sitting between them. CDR3 bases: TGTGCCAGCAGGCCACAGGGCCCCTCCACTGAAGCTTTCTTT. Amino acids: CASRPQGPSTEAFF.

V and J are TRBV7-9 and TRBJ2-5; tentatively, D is TRBD2 (6 bases). Germline loops: CDR1 SEHNR, CDR2 FQNEAQ (reference sequence). The CDR3 is 15 amino acids. The V end was cut by 4 bases, the J end by 2 bases, with 14 bases between. This CDR3 is CASSWTGVQQETQYF. The CDR3 DNA sequence: TGTGCCAGCAGCTGGACGGGGGTTCAGCAAGAGACCCAGTACTTC.

There are a few counts of this clonotype. The chain has TRBV11-2 and TRBJ2-7; tentative D call: TRBD1 (6 bases). The CDR3 contains 14 residues. V was clipped by 6 bases and J by 0 bases, with 12 bases between them. Germline CDR1 and CDR2: SGHAT and FQNNGV. The CDR3 is CASSITGSSYEQYF. The CDR3 coding sequence is TGTGCCAGCAGTATAACAGGGAGCTCCTACGAGCAGTACTTC.

This clonotype was seen a few times. The chain recombines TRBV7-2 with TRBJ2-1, with 7 bases matching TRBD2. Germline trimming cut 5 bases from V and 4 bases from J; bases unmatched to any gene: 8. The germline CDR1 and CDR2 sequences are SGHTA and FQGNSA. This CDR3 spans 15 amino acids. The CDR3 here is CASSRGGGGYNEQFF. DNA of the CDR3: TGTGCCAGCAGCCGCGGGGGTGGGGGTTACAATGAGCAGTTCTTC.

V and J are TRBV29-1 and TRBJ1-2, with unresolved D. The CDR3 loop spans 13 amino acids. Between the trimmed V and J ends, which lost 7 bases and 6 bases, there was a span of 18 bases. Germline V gene data show CDR1 as SQVTM and CDR2 as ANQGSEA. CDR3 sequence reads: CSAPWTRGDGYTF. The CDR3 DNA is TGCAGCGCCCCTTGGACCCGGGGAGATGGCTACACCTTC.

The chain carries TRBV5-4 and TRBJ2-1; 7 bases match TRBD2. V trimming: 0 bases; J trimming: 4 bases; junction bases outside the gene matches: 7. CDR3 length equals 16 residues. From germline, CDR1 is SGHNT and CDR2 YYREEE (reference sequence). CDR3 nucleotides: TGTGCCAGCAGCTTGGACGGCGGGGGAGATTACAATGAGCAGTTCTTC. Translated, it gives CASSLDGGGDYNEQFF.

The chain joins TRBV11-1 to TRBJ2-7; the D gene could be TRBD1 or TRBD2 (5 bases each). Germline V gives CDR1 SGHAT, CDR2 FQDESV (reference sequence). The CDR3 consists of 11 residues. The V and J ends lost 6 bases and 6 bases respectively, with 9 bases between them. CDR3 protein: CASSGGSEQYV. The DNA of the CDR3 is TGTGCCAGCAGTGGGGGTAGCGAGCAGTACGTC.

Here the CDR3 DNA reads TGCAGCGTTGAAAAGGGACTAGCGGGAGTGGGTGAGCAGTTCTTC. It yields the protein CSVEKGLAGVGEQFF. The chain combines TRBV29-1 with TRBJ2-1; TRBD2 agrees at 14 bases. The J segment lost 9 bases and the V segment lost 2 bases, leaving 6 bases of the junction unmatched. Germline V gene data show CDR1 as SQVTM and CDR2 as ANQGSEA. This CDR3 comprises 15 residues.

This chain joins TRBV18 and TRBJ1-2; TRBD1 matches at 9 bases. Germline assignment: CDR1 KGHSH and CDR2 LQKENI. V shed 6 bases, J shed 6 bases, and the junction held 5 bases outside the gene matches. The CDR3 length is 13 residues. The CDR3 protein is CASSGTGGDGYTF. The CDR3 region has the DNA TGTGCCAGCTCGGGAACAGGGGGCGATGGCTACACCTTC.

The rearrangement uses TRBV9 and TRBJ2-7, with D unclear. Per germline, CDR1 SGDLS and CDR2 YYNGEE. This CDR3 has 16 amino acids. Trimming took off 0 bases at V and 7 bases at J, with 20 bases between the two ends. CDR3 nucleotide sequence: TGTGCCAGCAGCGTAGCTTCCACTTTCACTCCTTGGGAGCAGTACTTC. Its translation is CASSVASTFTPWEQYF.

Only a few counts were recorded for this clonotype. The V and J genes are TRBV18 and TRBJ2-5; 11 bases fit TRBD2. Trimming removed 3 bases from V and 4 bases from J; junction bases left unmatched: 4. CDR1 is KGHSH and CDR2 is LQKENI in the germline V gene. The CDR3 runs to 15 residues. The CDR3 bases are TGTGCCAGCTCACCCCCTCTAGCGGGAGGAGAGACCCAGTACTTC. Residues: CASSPPLAGGETQYF.

V gene TRBV7-2 combines with J gene TRBJ2-2; tentative D call: TRBD1 (6 bases). V was trimmed by 5 bases and J by 13 bases, leaving 14 bases between them. The CDR3 contains 12 residues. Germline V CDR1 and CDR2: SGHTA, FQGNSA. This chain's CDR3 is CASSRSRGRLFF. In DNA, the CDR3 is TGTGCCAGCAGCAGGAGTAGGGGGAGGCTGTTTTTT.

This clonotype was recorded a few times. This chain uses TRBV12-3 or TRBV12-4 with TRBJ1-1; no reliable D call. The length of the CDR3 is 12 residues. V lost 1 base to trimming and J lost 7 bases, with 7 bases between them. This CDR3 reads CASSLGPYEAFF. The DNA of the CDR3 is TGTGCCAGCAGTTTAGGTCCGTATGAAGCTTTCTTT.

CDR3 bases: TGTGCCAGCAGCAACCGGGCCAGATTGGACGGGGAGCTGTTTTTT. Translation gives CASSNRARLDGELFF. This chain uses TRBV7-9 with TRBJ2-2; D unresolved. The V gene's germline CDR1 is SEHNR and CDR2 FQNEAQ (reference sequence). The CDR3 has 15 residues. The V end was cut by 5 bases, the J end by 7 bases, with 17 bases between.

The chain carries TRBV18 and TRBJ2-6, with D possibly matching TRBD2 (6 bases). This CDR3 has 18 residues. Germline CDR1 and CDR2: KGHSH and LQKENI. Deletions cut 4 bases from V and 0 bases from J, with 16 bases between. The CDR3 here is CASSLAKQGLSGANVLTF. CDR3 coding DNA: TGTGCCAGCTCACTCGCGAAGCAGGGACTCTCTGGGGCCAACGTCCTGACTTTC.

This chain joins TRBV20-1 and TRBJ2-7, with a possible D match to TRBD1 (6 bases). V dropped 6 bases and J dropped 5 bases, with 20 bases sitting between them. Per the germline V gene, CDR1 is DFQATT and CDR2 is SNEGSKA (reference sequence). This CDR3 region has 14 residues. The CDR3 protein is CSAEERQVGNEQYF. The CDR3 DNA follows: TGCAGTGCAGAAGAGCGACAGGTAGGAAACGAGCAGTACTTC.

This clonotype has only a few counts. The chain combines TRBV4-1 with TRBJ2-7; D may be TRBD1 or TRBD2 (5 bases each). The CDR3 length is 16 residues. CDR1 is MGHRA, CDR2 YSYEKL, per germline. Trimming stripped 0 bases from V and 2 bases from J, with 14 bases between. The CDR3 DNA sequence: TGCGCCAGCAGCCAAGAGTGGCAGGGTAGCGCCTACGAGCAGTACTTC. It specifies CASSQEWQGSAYEQYF.

This clonotype has a handful of counts. CDR3 amino acids: CASSLSHRIDYGYTF. Here the CDR3 DNA reads TGTGCCAGCAGCTTGTCCCACAGGATTGACTATGGCTACACCTTC. This chain links TRBV5-4 with TRBJ1-2; D may be TRBD1 (5 bases). V was cut by 1 base and J by 3 bases, with 13 bases left in between. Germline V gene lookup returns CDR1 SGHNT and CDR2 YYREEE (reference sequence). This CDR3 has 15 residues.

This rearrangement joins TRBV12-5 to TRBJ1-1; TRBD1 aligns across 8 bases. The CDR3 contains 11 residues. V lost 3 bases to trimming and J lost 11 bases; unmatched junction nucleotides: 2. Germline loops: CDR1 LGHNT, CDR2 FRNRAP. The CDR3 reads CASGFGQGAFF. The CDR3, as DNA: TGTGCTAGTGGTTTTGGACAGGGCGCTTTCTTT.

This clonotype was counted many times. The CDR3 DNA reads TGTGCCAGTACCCCATTCAGGGGCCCGAACACTGAAGCTTTCTTT. Translation: CASTPFRGPNTEAFF. The chain employs TRBV19 and TRBJ1-1; TRBD1 might be the D (6 bases). The CDR3 length is 15 residues. Germline V lookup: CDR1 LNHDA, CDR2 SQIVND (reference sequence). V shed 7 bases and J shed 1 base, with 16 bases lying between them.

This rearrangement joins TRBV20-1 to TRBJ2-7; TRBD1 agrees at 8 bases. CDR1 and CDR2 from the germline V gene are DFQATT and SNEGSKA (reference sequence). The CDR3 has 13 amino acids. J lost 2 bases, V lost 6 bases, and 6 bases had no gene match. For the CDR3, the DNA is TGCAGTGCCAGGGACAGGTCCACCTACGAGCAGTACTTC. Encoded protein: CSARDRSTYEQYF.

This clonotype was seen more than once but under ten times. The chain joins TRBV7-6 to TRBJ2-5; D is possibly TRBD1 (5 bases). Germline CDR1 and CDR2: SGHVS and FNYEAQ. The CDR3 spans 14 residues. The V gene lost 5 bases and the J gene lost 1 base, with 11 bases spanning the gap. The CDR3 DNA sequence: TGTGCCAGCAGCGCACTACAGGTCCAAGAGACCCAGTACTTC. It encodes CASSALQVQETQYF.

The CDR3 loop is CASSPSRGWGQETQYF. The CDR3 bases are TGTGCCAGCAGCCCCTCGCGGGGTTGGGGACAAGAGACCCAGTACTTC. The genes are TRBV14 and TRBJ2-5; D might be TRBD2 (6 bases). The V gene's germline CDR1 is SGHDN and CDR2 FVKESK. This CDR3 region has 16 residues. V was shortened by 4 bases and J by 2 bases, with 17 bases between the two germline ends. The full variable domain, rest sourced from reference TRBV14 and TRBJ2-5, is EAGVTQFPSHSVIEKGQTVTLRCDPISGHDNLYWYRRVMGKEIKFLLHFVKESKQDESGMPNNRFLAERTGGTYSTLKVQPAELEDSGVYFCASSPSRGWGQETQYFGPGTRLLVL.

This clonotype showed up many times. This CDR3 reads CSARRTAGYGYTF. As DNA, the CDR3 is TGCAGCGCCCGAAGGACGGCGGGCTATGGCTACACCTTC. V and J are TRBV29-1 and TRBJ1-2, with no clear D. V lost 7 bases and J lost 4, with 16 bases in between. There are 13 residues in the CDR3. Germline values: CDR1 SQVTM, CDR2 ANQGSEA.

This clonotype was observed many times. This rearrangement joins TRBV29-1 to TRBJ2-5; TRBD2 matches 11 bases. V lost 5 bases to trimming and J lost 4 bases; unmatched junction nucleotides: 9. Germline V CDR1 and CDR2: SQVTM, ANQGSEA. The CDR3 is made up of 15 amino acids. The CDR3 loop reads CSVRTSGLTGETQYF. The CDR3 nucleotides are TGCAGCGTTCGGACTAGCGGGCTAACGGGAGAGACCCAGTACTTC.

In this sample, this clonotype turned up a few times. The J gene is TRBJ2-7, the V gene TRBV19; 12 positions agree with TRBD2. The CDR3 is 14 amino acids. The germline V gene has CDR1 LNHDA and CDR2 SQIVND (reference sequence). Trimming cost V 6 bases and J 6 bases; bases outside gene matches: 6. The CDR3 region has the DNA TGTGCCAGTAGGACTGGACTAGCGGGATCCGAGCAGTACTTC. Its translation is CASRTGLAGSEQYF.